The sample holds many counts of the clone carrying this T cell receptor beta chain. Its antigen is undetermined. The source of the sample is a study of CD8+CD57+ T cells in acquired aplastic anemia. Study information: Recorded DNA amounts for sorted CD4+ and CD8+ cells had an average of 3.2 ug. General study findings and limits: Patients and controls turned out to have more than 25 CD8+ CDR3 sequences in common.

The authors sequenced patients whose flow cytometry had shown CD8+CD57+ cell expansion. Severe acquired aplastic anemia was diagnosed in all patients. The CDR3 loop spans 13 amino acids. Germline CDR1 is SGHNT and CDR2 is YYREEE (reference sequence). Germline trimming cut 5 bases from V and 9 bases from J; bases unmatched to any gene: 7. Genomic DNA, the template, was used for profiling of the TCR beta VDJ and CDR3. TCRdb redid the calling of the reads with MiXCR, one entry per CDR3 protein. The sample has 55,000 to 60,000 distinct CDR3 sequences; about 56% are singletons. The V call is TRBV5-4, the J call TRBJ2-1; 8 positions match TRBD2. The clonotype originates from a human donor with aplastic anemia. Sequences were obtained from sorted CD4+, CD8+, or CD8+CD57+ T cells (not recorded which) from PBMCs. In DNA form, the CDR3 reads TGTGCCAGCAGTTTAGCGGGGAAGGCTGAGCAGTTCTTC. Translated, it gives CASSLAGKAEQFF.